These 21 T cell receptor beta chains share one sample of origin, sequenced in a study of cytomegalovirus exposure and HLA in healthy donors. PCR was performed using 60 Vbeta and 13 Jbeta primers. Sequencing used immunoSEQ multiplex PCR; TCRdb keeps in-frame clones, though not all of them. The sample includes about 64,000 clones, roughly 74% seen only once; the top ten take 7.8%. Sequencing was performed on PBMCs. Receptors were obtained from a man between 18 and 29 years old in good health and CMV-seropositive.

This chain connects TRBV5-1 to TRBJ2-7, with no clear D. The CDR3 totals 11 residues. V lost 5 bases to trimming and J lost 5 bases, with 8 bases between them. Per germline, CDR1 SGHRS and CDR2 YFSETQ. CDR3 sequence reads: CASRLLDEQYF. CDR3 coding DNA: TGCGCCAGCAGACTCCTAGACGAGCAGTACTTC. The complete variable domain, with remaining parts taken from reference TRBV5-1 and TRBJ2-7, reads KAGVTQTPRYLIKTRGQQVTLSCSPISGHRSVSWYQQTPGQGLQFLFEYFSETQRNKGNFPGRFSGRQFSNSRSEMNVSTLELGDSALYLCASRLLDEQYFGPGTRLTVT.

Here the CDR3 reads CASSTAGGEKLFF. The DNA for the CDR3 is TGTGCCAGCAGCACAGCCGGGGGAGAAAAACTGTTTTTT. The chain links TRBV7-2 to TRBJ1-4; D possibly corresponds to TRBD1 (5 bases). V was cut by 5 bases and J by 8 bases, with 12 bases left in between. Germline loops: CDR1 SGHTA, CDR2 FQGNSA. The CDR3 loop spans 13 amino acids.

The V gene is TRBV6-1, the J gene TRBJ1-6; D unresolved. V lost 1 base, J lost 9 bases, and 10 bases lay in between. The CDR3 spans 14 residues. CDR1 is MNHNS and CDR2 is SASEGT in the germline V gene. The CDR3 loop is CASSEEEGPSPLHF. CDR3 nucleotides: TGTGCCAGCAGTGAAGAAGAGGGCCCTTCACCCCTCCACTTT.

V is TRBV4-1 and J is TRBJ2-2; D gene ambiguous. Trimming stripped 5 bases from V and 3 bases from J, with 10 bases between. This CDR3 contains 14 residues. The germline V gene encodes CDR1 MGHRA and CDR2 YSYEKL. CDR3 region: CASSYQDYTGELFF. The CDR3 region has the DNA TGCGCCAGCAGCTACCAGGATTACACCGGGGAGCTGTTTTTT.

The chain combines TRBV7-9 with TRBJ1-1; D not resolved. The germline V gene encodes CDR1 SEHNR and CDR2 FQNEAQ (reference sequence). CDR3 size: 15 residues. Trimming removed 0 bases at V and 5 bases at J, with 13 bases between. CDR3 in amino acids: CASSLAKAGRTEAFF. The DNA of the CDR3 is TGTGCCAGCAGCTTAGCGAAGGCGGGAAGGACTGAAGCTTTCTTT.

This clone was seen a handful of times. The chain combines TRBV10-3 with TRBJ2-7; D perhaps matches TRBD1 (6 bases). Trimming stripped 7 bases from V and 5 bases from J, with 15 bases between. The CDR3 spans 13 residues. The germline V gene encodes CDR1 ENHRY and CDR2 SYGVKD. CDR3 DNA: TGTGCCATCACCCCCCACAGGGAAAACGAGCAGTACTTC. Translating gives CAITPHRENEQYF.

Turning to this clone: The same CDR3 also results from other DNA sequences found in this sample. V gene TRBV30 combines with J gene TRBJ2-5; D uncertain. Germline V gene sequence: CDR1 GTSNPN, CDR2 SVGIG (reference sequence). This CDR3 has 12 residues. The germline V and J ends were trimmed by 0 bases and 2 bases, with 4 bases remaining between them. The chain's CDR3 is CAWSVQQETQYF. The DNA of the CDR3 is TGTGCCTGGAGTGTACAACAAGAGACCCAGTACTTC.

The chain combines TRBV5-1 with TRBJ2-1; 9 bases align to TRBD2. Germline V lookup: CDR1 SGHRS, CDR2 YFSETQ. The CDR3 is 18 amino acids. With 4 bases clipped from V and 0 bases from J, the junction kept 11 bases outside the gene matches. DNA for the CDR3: TGCGCCAGCAGCCGACGGGCTAGCGGGGATAGCTCCTACAATGAGCAGTTCTTC. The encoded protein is CASSRRASGDSSYNEQFF.

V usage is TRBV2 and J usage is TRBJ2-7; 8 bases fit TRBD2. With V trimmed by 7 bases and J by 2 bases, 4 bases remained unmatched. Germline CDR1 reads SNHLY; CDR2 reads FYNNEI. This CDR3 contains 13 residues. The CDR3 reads CASTYGGAYEQYF. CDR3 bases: TGTGCCAGCACCTACGGGGGGGCCTACGAGCAGTACTTC.

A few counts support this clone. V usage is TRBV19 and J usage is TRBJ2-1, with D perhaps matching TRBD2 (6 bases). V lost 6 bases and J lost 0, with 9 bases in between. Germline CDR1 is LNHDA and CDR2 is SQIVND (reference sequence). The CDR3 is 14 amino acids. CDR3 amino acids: CASRDGSSYNEQFF. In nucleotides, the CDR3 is TGTGCCAGTAGAGACGGGAGCTCCTACAATGAGCAGTTCTTC. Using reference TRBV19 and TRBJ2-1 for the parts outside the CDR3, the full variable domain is DGGITQSPKYLFRKEGQNVTLSCEQNLNHDAMYWYRQDPGQGLRLIYYSQIVNDFQKGDIAEGYSVSREKKESFPLTVTSAQKNPTAFYLCASRDGSSYNEQFFGPGTRLTVL.

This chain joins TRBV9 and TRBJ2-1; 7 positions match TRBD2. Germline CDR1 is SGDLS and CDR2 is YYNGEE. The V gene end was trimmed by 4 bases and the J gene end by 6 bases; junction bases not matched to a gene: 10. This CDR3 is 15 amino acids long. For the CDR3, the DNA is TGTGCCAGCAGCACCCCGGGACTATCAGTCAATGAGCAGTTCTTC. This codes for CASSTPGLSVNEQFF.

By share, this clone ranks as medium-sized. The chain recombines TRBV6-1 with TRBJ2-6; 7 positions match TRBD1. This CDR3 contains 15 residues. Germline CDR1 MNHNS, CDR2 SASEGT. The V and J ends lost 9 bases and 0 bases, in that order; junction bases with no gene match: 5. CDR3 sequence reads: CASKGGFSGANVLTF. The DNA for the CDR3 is TGTGCCAGTAAAGGGGGCTTCTCTGGGGCCAACGTCCTGACTTTC.

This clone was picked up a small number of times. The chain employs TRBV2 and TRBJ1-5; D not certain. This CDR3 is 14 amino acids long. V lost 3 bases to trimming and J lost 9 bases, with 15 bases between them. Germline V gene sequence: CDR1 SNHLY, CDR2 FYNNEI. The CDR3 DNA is TGTGCCAGCAGTGATCCAAAGACCCGGGGGCCCCAGCATTTT. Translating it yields CASSDPKTRGPQHF. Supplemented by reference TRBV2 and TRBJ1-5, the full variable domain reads EPEVTQTPSHQVTQMGQEVILRCVPISNHLYFYWYRQILGQKVEFLVSFYNNEISEKSEIFDDQFSVERPDGSNFTLKIRSTKLEDSAMYFCASSDPKTRGPQHFGDGTRLSIL.

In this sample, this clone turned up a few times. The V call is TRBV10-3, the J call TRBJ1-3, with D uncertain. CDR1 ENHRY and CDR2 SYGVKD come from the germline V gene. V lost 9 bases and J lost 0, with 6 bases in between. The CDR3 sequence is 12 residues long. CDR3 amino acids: CAMADSGNTIYF. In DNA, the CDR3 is TGTGCCATGGCGGACTCTGGAAACACCATATATTTT.

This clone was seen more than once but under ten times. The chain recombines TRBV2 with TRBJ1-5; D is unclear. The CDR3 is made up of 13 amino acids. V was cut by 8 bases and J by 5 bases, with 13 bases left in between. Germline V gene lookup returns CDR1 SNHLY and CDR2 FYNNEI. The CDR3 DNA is TGTGCCAGCTCCCCGGGGATGGATCAGCCCCAGCATTTT. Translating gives CASSPGMDQPQHF.

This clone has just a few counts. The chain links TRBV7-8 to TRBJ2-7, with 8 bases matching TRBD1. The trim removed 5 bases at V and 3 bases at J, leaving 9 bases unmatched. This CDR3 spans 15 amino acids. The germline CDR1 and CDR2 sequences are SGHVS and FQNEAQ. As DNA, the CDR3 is TGTGCCAGCAGCCCGGACAGGGTGGGCTACTACGAGCAGTACTTC. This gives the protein CASSPDRVGYYEQYF.

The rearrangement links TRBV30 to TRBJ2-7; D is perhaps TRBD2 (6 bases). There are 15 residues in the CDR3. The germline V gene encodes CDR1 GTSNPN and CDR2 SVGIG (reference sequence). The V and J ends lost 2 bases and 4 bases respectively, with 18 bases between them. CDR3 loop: CAWSKTGSLVYEQYF. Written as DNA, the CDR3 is TGTGCCTGGAGTAAAACCGGGAGCCTAGTGTACGAGCAGTACTTC.

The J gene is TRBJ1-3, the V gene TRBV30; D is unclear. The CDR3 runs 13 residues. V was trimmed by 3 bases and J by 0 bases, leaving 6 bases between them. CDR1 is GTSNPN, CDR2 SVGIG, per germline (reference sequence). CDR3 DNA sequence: TGTGCCTGGAGACTGGTCTCTGGAAACACCATATATTTT. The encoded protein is CAWRLVSGNTIYF.

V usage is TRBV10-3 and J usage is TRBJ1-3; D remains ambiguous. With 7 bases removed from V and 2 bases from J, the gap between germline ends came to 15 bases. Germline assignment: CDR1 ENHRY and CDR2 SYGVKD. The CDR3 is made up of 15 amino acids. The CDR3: CAITEPGSAGNTIYF. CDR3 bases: TGTGCCATCACCGAACCGGGGAGCGCTGGAAACACCATATATTTT.

CDR3 bases: TGTGCCTGGAGTGTAAGCGCGGAATACTATGGCTACACCTTC. Encoded protein: CAWSVSAEYYGYTF. The chain joins TRBV30 to TRBJ1-2, with no clear D. Germline V gives CDR1 GTSNPN, CDR2 SVGIG (reference sequence). V shed 0 bases and J shed 3 bases, with 11 bases lying between them. CDR3 length: 14 amino acids.

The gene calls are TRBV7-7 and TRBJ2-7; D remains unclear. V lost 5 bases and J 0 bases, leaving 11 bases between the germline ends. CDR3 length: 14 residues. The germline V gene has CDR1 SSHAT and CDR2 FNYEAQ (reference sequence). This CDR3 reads CASSPRLNSYEQYF. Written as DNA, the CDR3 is TGTGCCAGCAGCCCGCGACTGAACTCCTACGAGCAGTACTTC.